A single TCR beta chain is shown here with its context. With V trimmed by 6 bases and J by 3 bases, 12 bases remained unmatched. Germline assignment: CDR1 MDHEN and CDR2 SYDVKM. There are 18 residues in the CDR3. This sample was taken from a study of blood T cell repertoires in COVID-19. This table comes from immunoSEQ multiplex PCR, and its TCRdb copy is limited to in-frame clones, with some not included. The sample consists of over 250,000 clones, about 70% of them appearing once. This TCR was recovered from a woman aged 80 or over with acute or convalescent COVID-19. This rearrangement joins TRBV28 to TRBJ2-6, with 9 bases aligning to TRBD1. The material sequenced was peripheral blood. CDR3: CASRIRTGALFGANVLTF. CDR3 sequence (DNA): TGTGCCAGCAGGATTAGGACAGGGGCTTTATTTGGGGCCAACGTCCTGACTTTC. The full variable domain, rest sourced from reference TRBV28 and TRBJ2-6, is DVKVTQSSRYLVKRTGEKVFLECVQDMDHENMFWYRQDPGLGLRLIYFSYDVKMKEKGDIPEGYSVSREKKERFSLILESASTNQTSMYLCASRIRTGALFGANVLTFGAGSRLTVL.